This TCR beta chain appears in the sequencing data of a study of neurological immune-mediated disorders. This clonotype came up many times. Its antigen remains unknown. General study points: Private repertoires in all groups were suggested, as expanded clones shared no CDR3 amino acid sequences across subjects. Among 34 multiple sclerosis patients, phylogenetic grouping put the repertoires of 18 into a single related-CDR3 cluster, a possible signature. Levels of TCR clonal expansion peaked in HTLV-1-associated myelopathy and reached their lowest in multiple sclerosis, under those of healthy controls.

MiXCR, applied by TCRdb to the 5' RACE reads, yields one record per CDR3 protein. The sample carries 120,000 or so distinct CDR3 sequences, about 3.2% recorded once. The TCR originated in a woman younger than 45 with multiple sclerosis. Sequences were obtained from PBMCs.

The CDR3 DNA sequence: TGCAGTGCTAGACTATGGACTAGCGGGGGGGCCTTCGAGCAGTTCTTC. This encodes CSARLWTSGGAFEQFF. This chain uses TRBV20-1 with TRBJ2-1; 15 bases agree with TRBD2. The ends lost 2 bases at V and 10 bases at J; junction bases unmatched: 9. Per the germline V gene, CDR1 is DFQATT and CDR2 is SNEGSKA (reference sequence). The CDR3 has 16 residues.